A single sample is the source of the 22 T cell receptor beta chains below, sequenced in a study of cytomegalovirus exposure and HLA in healthy donors. PCR used 60 Vbeta primers and 13 Jbeta primers. Sequenced by immunoSEQ multiplex PCR; TCRdb stores in-frame clones only, minus some. Recorded for this sample: some 130,000 clones. Specimen: PBMCs. These receptors all come from a woman aged 40 to 49 in good health and CMV-seropositive.

V usage is TRBV6-1 and J usage is TRBJ1-3; D is undetermined. CDR1 MNHNS and CDR2 SASEGT come from the germline V gene. CDR3 length: 15 amino acids. The V end was cut by 1 base, the J end by 2 bases, with 9 bases between. This CDR3 reads CASSEGLSTGNTIYF. The CDR3 nucleotides are TGTGCCAGCAGTGAAGGTCTATCCACTGGAAACACCATATATTTT.

V usage is TRBV19 and J usage is TRBJ2-4; TRBD2 matches 14 bases. With 1 base clipped from V and 0 bases from J, the junction kept 8 bases outside the gene matches. Germline lookup yields CDR1 LNHDA and CDR2 SQIVND (reference sequence). This CDR3 spans 20 amino acids. CDR3 amino acids: CASSIGPTSGRVVAKNIQYF. In DNA, the CDR3 is TGTGCCAGTAGTATAGGTCCGACTAGCGGGAGGGTCGTAGCCAAAAACATTCAGTACTTC.

V is TRBV28 and J is TRBJ2-4; 7 positions agree with TRBD2. V was clipped by 3 bases and J by 1 base; unmatched bases: 6. The CDR3 is made up of 16 amino acids. Germline assignment: CDR1 MDHEN and CDR2 SYDVKM. CDR3 region: CASSFRGEGAKNIQYF. For the CDR3, the DNA is TGTGCCAGCAGTTTTCGAGGGGAGGGGGCCAAAAACATTCAGTACTTC.

CDR3 sequence: CASSVRSGGIYEQYF. The CDR3 DNA sequence: TGTGCCAGTAGTGTCCGGTCGGGGGGCATCTACGAGCAGTACTTC. The rearrangement links TRBV19 to TRBJ2-7, with D perhaps matching TRBD2 (7 bases). This CDR3 contains 15 residues. Germline lookup yields CDR1 LNHDA and CDR2 SQIVND (reference sequence). The ends were cut back, 5 bases at V and 3 bases at J, with 17 bases in the middle. The whole variable domain, filled in from reference TRBV19 and TRBJ2-7, reads DGGITQSPKYLFRKEGQNVTLSCEQNLNHDAMYWYRQDPGQGLRLIYYSQIVNDFQKGDIAEGYSVSREKKESFPLTVTSAQKNPTAFYLCASSVRSGGIYEQYFGPGTRLTVT.

The chain couples TRBV14 to TRBJ2-1; 8 bases match TRBD1. This CDR3 has 14 amino acids. V shed 5 bases, J shed 1 base, and the junction held 1 base outside the gene matches. Per the germline V gene, CDR1 is SGHDN and CDR2 is FVKESK. The CDR3 is CASSNRGSYNEQFF. The CDR3 DNA reads as TGTGCCAGCAGCAACAGGGGGTCCTACAATGAGCAGTTCTTC.

The chain joins TRBV25-1 to TRBJ1-6; 7 nucleotides agree with TRBD1. The V gene's germline CDR1 is MGHDK and CDR2 SYGVNS. This CDR3 is 18 amino acids long. V lost 5 bases and J lost 10; bases outside the gene matches: 20. The CDR3 DNA reads TGTGCCAGCAGTCCCGGGACAGCATCGGGCTCCCTCGGGTCACCCCTCCACTTT. Translated: CASSPGTASGSLGSPLHF.

The chain uses TRBV7-3 and TRBJ2-2; D is perhaps TRBD1 (6 bases). Trimming removed 1 base from V and 6 bases from J, with 9 bases in between. The CDR3 runs to 14 residues. CDR1 is SGHTA, CDR2 FQGTGA, per germline. Written as DNA, the CDR3 is TGTGCCAGCAGCTTAAACAGGGACGCCGGGGAGCTGTTTTTT. Its protein product is CASSLNRDAGELFF. Together with reference TRBV7-3 and TRBJ2-2, the CDR3 gives the full variable domain: GAGVSQTPSNKVTEKGKYVELRCDPISGHTALYWYRQSLGQGPEFLIYFQGTGAADDSGLPNDRFFAVRPEGSVSTLKIQRTERGDSAVYLCASSLNRDAGELFFGEGSRLTVL.

The V and J genes are TRBV12-5 and TRBJ1-2, with D perhaps matching TRBD1 (5 bases). The length of the CDR3 is 14 residues. Germline CDR1 reads LGHNT; CDR2 reads FRNRAP. V was trimmed by 7 bases and J by 1 base, leaving 13 bases between them. Written as DNA, the CDR3 is TGTGCTAGTGCCTCGGGGGGGGATAACTATGGCTACACCTTC. Its translation is CASASGGDNYGYTF.

The DNA for the CDR3 is TGTGCCTGGAGTGTACTGCCCGGGGAAGGGACTGAAGCTTTCTTT. Translating it yields CAWSVLPGEGTEAFF. The rearrangement links TRBV30 to TRBJ1-1, with D hard to call. V dropped 0 bases and J dropped 5 bases, with 16 bases sitting between them. This CDR3 is 15 amino acids long. CDR1 is GTSNPN and CDR2 is SVGIG in the germline V gene (reference sequence).

This rearrangement joins TRBV19 to TRBJ2-4; D is unclear. Germline V gives CDR1 LNHDA, CDR2 SQIVND (reference sequence). This CDR3 is 17 amino acids long. Trimming shortened V by 3 bases and J by 0 bases, and 15 bases separated the two germline ends. This CDR3 is CASSIRVSHRAKNIQYF. CDR3 bases: TGTGCCAGTAGTATCCGAGTAAGCCACCGAGCCAAAAACATTCAGTACTTC. Based on the CDR3 plus reference TRBV19 and TRBJ2-4, the full variable domain is DGGITQSPKYLFRKEGQNVTLSCEQNLNHDAMYWYRQDPGQGLRLIYYSQIVNDFQKGDIAEGYSVSREKKESFPLTVTSAQKNPTAFYLCASSIRVSHRAKNIQYFGAGTRLSVL.

This chain uses TRBV28 with TRBJ1-5; D is unclear. V shed 3 bases and J shed 6 bases, with 6 bases lying between them. There are 12 residues in the CDR3. CDR1 is MDHEN and CDR2 is SYDVKM in the germline V gene. CDR3 nucleotides: TGTGCCAGCAGTTTGCGGGGTCAGCCCCAGCATTTT. It is translated as CASSLRGQPQHF.

The J gene is TRBJ2-1, the V gene TRBV6-1; 9 positions agree with TRBD2. In germline, CDR1 is MNHNS, CDR2 SASEGT. Germline trimming cut 0 bases from V and 2 bases from J; bases unmatched to any gene: 5. The CDR3 runs to 17 residues. The CDR3 DNA reads TGTGCCAGCAGTGAAGCCCTAGCGGGAAACCCCTACAATGAGCAGTTCTTC. This encodes CASSEALAGNPYNEQFF.

The genes are TRBV6-1 and TRBJ2-7; 11 nucleotides align to TRBD1. The CDR3 runs 16 residues. Germline V gene lookup returns CDR1 MNHNS and CDR2 SASEGT. The V segment lost 1 base and the J segment 3 bases; nucleotides outside the gene matches: 5. The CDR3 DNA sequence: TGTGCCAGCAGTGAAGGTCGTGGGACAGGGGGCTACGAGCAGTACTTC. Translation gives CASSEGRGTGGYEQYF.

J is TRBJ1-1 and V is TRBV6-5; the D gene is possibly TRBD1 (5 bases). V was clipped by 7 bases and J by 5 bases, with 17 bases between them. CDR1 MNHEY and CDR2 SVGAGI come from the germline V gene. The CDR3 contains 14 residues. The CDR3 protein is CASISLPRGTEAFF. CDR3 DNA: TGTGCCAGCATTTCCCTCCCCCGGGGGACTGAAGCTTTCTTT.

This chain connects TRBV5-6 to TRBJ2-1, with TRBD1 as a possible D gene (6 bases). The V end lost 0 bases, the J end lost 6 bases, and 7 bases lay between the germline ends. The germline CDR1 and CDR2 sequences are SGHDT and YYEEEE. The CDR3 covers 13 residues. This chain's CDR3 is CASSLVGGNEQFF. The CDR3, as DNA: TGTGCCAGCAGCTTGGTAGGGGGCAATGAGCAGTTCTTC.

V usage is TRBV20-1 and J usage is TRBJ2-1; 10 bases are shared with TRBD2. After removal of 5 bases from V and 9 bases from J, the junction contained 1 base not matched to a gene. The CDR3 runs 11 residues. Germline CDR1 reads DFQATT; CDR2 reads SNEGSKA (reference sequence). Here the CDR3 reads CSAERGGEQFF. The CDR3 DNA is TGCAGTGCTGAGCGGGGGGGTGAGCAGTTCTTC.

The chain joins TRBV19 to TRBJ2-2; no reliable D call. This CDR3 is 14 amino acids long. V was pared by 3 bases and J by 3 bases, with 8 bases between. Germline values: CDR1 LNHDA, CDR2 SQIVND (reference sequence). The CDR3 DNA reads as TGTGCCAGTAGTATTAGCCGGGACACCGGGGAGCTGTTTTTT. Its translation is CASSISRDTGELFF.

The chain has TRBV5-4 and TRBJ2-7, with TRBD2 matching over 8 bases. Germline V lookup: CDR1 SGHNT, CDR2 YYREEE (reference sequence). Trimming removed 0 bases from V and 5 bases from J; junction bases left unmatched: 19. This CDR3 is built from 19 residues. The CDR3 region has the DNA TGTGCCAGCAGCTTGGTTAGGCCCCCATTGGCGGGAGGCTTCGACGAGCAGTACTTC. Translation gives CASSLVRPPLAGGFDEQYF.

V usage is TRBV7-3 and J usage is TRBJ2-5; D is unclear. Germline values: CDR1 SGHTA, CDR2 FQGTGA. The length of the CDR3 is 13 residues. The V end lost 0 bases, the J end lost 5 bases, and 7 bases lay between the germline ends. This chain's CDR3 is CASSLTSRETQYF. CDR3 nucleotide sequence: TGTGCCAGCAGCTTAACGTCGAGGGAGACCCAGTACTTC.

The rearrangement uses TRBV11-1 and TRBJ2-1; possible D gene TRBD2, 6 bases. The V end was cut by 2 bases, the J end by 8 bases, with 13 bases between. The CDR3 loop spans 14 amino acids. Looked up from germline, CDR1 is SGHAT and CDR2 is FQDESV (reference sequence). CDR3 sequence reads: CASSLIISGDEQFF. DNA of the CDR3: TGTGCCAGCAGCTTAATCATTAGCGGCGATGAGCAGTTCTTC.

V gene TRBV28 combines with J gene TRBJ2-3, with a tentative D call TRBD2 (6 bases). V lost 3 bases and J 2 bases, leaving 12 bases between the germline ends. The CDR3 totals 15 residues. The germline CDR1 and CDR2 sequences are MDHEN and SYDVKM. The CDR3 spells CASSFLAANTDTQYF. Written as DNA, the CDR3 is TGTGCCAGCAGTTTTTTAGCGGCAAACACAGATACGCAGTATTTT.

V usage is TRBV30 and J usage is TRBJ1-3; D might be TRBD1 (6 bases). The CDR3 runs 11 residues. CDR1 is GTSNPN, CDR2 SVGIG, per germline (reference sequence). V was pared by 3 bases and J by 8 bases, with 8 bases between. This chain's CDR3 is CAWSSGDTIYF. The CDR3 bases are TGTGCCTGGAGCTCAGGGGACACCATATATTTT.